This entry lists 7 T cell receptor beta chains sequenced from one sample in a study of molecular identifiers for immune sequencing clone quantification. One entry per CDR3 protein, called by TCRdb with MiXCR from the PCR reads. There are approximately 90,000 distinct CDR3 sequences in the sample; 24% occur only once, and under 1% lies in the top ten. Sequencing input: naive CD8+ T cells from blood, with Jurkat cell RNA spiked in. Noted subset: FACS-sorted CD8+CD4-CCR7+CD45RA+ naive T cells. The receptors were gathered from a human donor in good health. Some libraries in this study had Jurkat cell RNA spiked in.

V gene TRBV24-1 combines with J gene TRBJ2-1; D is uncertain. CDR1 is KGHDR, CDR2 SFDVKD, per germline. Trimming stripped 1 base from V and 5 bases from J, with 5 bases between. There are 13 residues in the CDR3. The CDR3 DNA follows: TGTGCCACCAGTGATTTTACCGACAATGAGCAGTTCTTC. As protein: CATSDFTDNEQFF.

On this clonotype itself: Its ends do not fully match the called genes, so a read error is possible. V is TRBV7-9 and J is TRBJ2-6; no reliable D call. The CDR3 length is 14 residues. From germline, CDR1 is SEHNR and CDR2 FQNEAQ (reference sequence). DNA for the CDR3: TGTGCCGGCAGCTCAAACTCTGGGGCCAACGTCCTGACTTTC. It is translated as CAGSSNSGANVLTF.

At least ten counts were recorded for this clonotype. The V and J genes are TRBV28 and TRBJ2-7; the D gene is possibly TRBD1 (6 bases). The V end was cut by 7 bases, the J end by 2 bases, with 15 bases between. Germline assignment: CDR1 MDHEN and CDR2 SYDVKM. The CDR3 length is 14 residues. CDR3 sequence reads: CASTIMDRPYEQYF. The CDR3 DNA follows: TGTGCCAGCACTATAATGGACAGACCCTACGAGCAGTACTTC.

This clonotype was seen a single time. A much larger clone sits a single nucleotide away, making a read error possible. The CDR3 DNA reads as TGTGCCATCAGTGAAGCTAGAGCCTCCGGCTACGAGCAGTACTTC. Protein: CAISEARASGYEQYF. The chain carries TRBV6-1 and TRBJ2-7; D gene unclear. The CDR3 consists of 15 residues. Germline V gives CDR1 MNHNS, CDR2 SASEGT.

In regard to this clonotype: Since a much larger clone is just one base distant, this may be a read error. The chain combines TRBV19 with TRBJ1-1, with a tentative D call TRBD1 (5 bases). The CDR3 consists of 14 residues. CDR1 and CDR2 from the germline V gene are LNHDA and SQIVND (reference sequence). The CDR3 reads CASSIGGLNTKAFF. CDR3 in DNA: TGTGCCAGTAGTATTGGGGGTTTGAACACTAAAGCTTTCTTT.

Ten or more counts support this clonotype. This chain uses TRBV4-1 with TRBJ1-2; 8 nucleotides line up with TRBD1. CDR1 and CDR2 (germline): MGHRA, YSYEKL. V trimming: 2 bases; J trimming: 2 bases; junction bases outside the gene matches: 4. CDR3 size: 15 residues. The CDR3 sequence is CASSQNGQGNYGYTF. CDR3 DNA sequence: TGCGCCAGCAGCCAAAACGGACAGGGAAACTATGGCTACACCTTC.

This clonotype has at least ten counts. The chain recombines TRBV19 with TRBJ2-7, with 10 bases that match TRBD1. CDR3 length: 14 amino acids. Germline V gene lookup returns CDR1 LNHDA and CDR2 SQIVND (reference sequence). With V trimmed by 5 bases and J by 3 bases, 4 bases remained unmatched. The CDR3 protein is CASSSGTGDYEQYF. The DNA of the CDR3 is TGTGCCAGTAGTTCCGGGACAGGGGACTACGAGCAGTACTTC.